These T cell receptor beta chains were read from a single sample in a study of response to subunit inactivated influenza vaccine. TCRdb independently ran MiXCR on the RT-PCR reads; one entry per CDR3 protein. Of 500,000 to 550,000 distinct CDR3 sequences listed, approximately 7.6% are singletons. The material was PBMCs from blood, obtained roughly 24 months after vaccination. The receptors here all came from a man aged 50 to 75 who received an inactivated influenza vaccine. Both conserved end residues are part of each CDR3. The D gene is left open where the match is weak. Some rows have no size entry. The others give once, few or many, or a class for an expanded clone.

j_call,v_call,clone_size,d_call,cdr3_aa,cdr3_nt
TRBJ2-5,TRBV20-1,many,TRBD1,CSARDADPRTGIFETQYF,TGCAGTGCTAGAGATGCGGATCCGAGGACAGGGATTTTTGAGACCCAGTACTTC
TRBJ2-2,TRBV2,-,-,CASEMGVLTGELFF,TGTGCCTCGGAAATGGGGGTACTCACCGGGGAGCTGTTTTTT
TRBJ1-4,TRBV7-2,many,TRBD1,CASSFKGTGVGEKLFF,TGTGCCAGCAGCTTTAAGGGCACAGGGGTTGGGGAAAAACTGTTTTTT
TRBJ1-6,TRBV7-2,many,-,CASSQGSSNSPLHF,TGTGCCAGCAGCCAGGGGTCTAGTAATTCACCCCTCCACTTT
TRBJ2-2,TRBV2,many,TRBD1,CASSNEGADTGELFF,TGTGCCAGCAGCAACGAGGGGGCCGACACCGGGGAGCTGTTTTTT
TRBJ2-5,TRBV7-2,-,-,CASTHDPTLIGTQYF,TGTGCCAGCACCCACGACCCAACGCTGATTGGGACCCAGTACTTC
TRBJ1-4,TRBV9,few,TRBD1,CASSENPGQLNEKLFF,TGTGCCAGCAGCGAGAACCCGGGACAGCTTAATGAAAAACTGTTTTTT
TRBJ2-7,TRBV7-9,-,TRBD2,CASSFGLAGGPYEQYF,TGTGCCAGCAGCTTTGGACTAGCGGGGGGGCCCTACGAGCAGTACTTC
TRBJ1-1,TRBV4-3,-,-,CASSQDYSTEAFF,TGCGCCAGCAGCCAAGATTATAGCACTGAAGCTTTCTTT
TRBJ1-5,TRBV15,many,-,CATSRDRSGAHQPQHF,TGTGCCACCAGCAGAGATCGGTCAGGGGCCCATCAGCCCCAGCATTTT
TRBJ2-3,TRBV6-1,-,TRBD2,CASSPTSGATDTQYF,TGTGCCAGCAGTCCGACTAGCGGGGCCACAGATACGCAGTATTTT
TRBJ2-7,TRBV21-1,few,-,CASSKLVREQYF,TGTGCCAGCAGCAAACTAGTCCGCGAGCAGTACTTC
TRBJ2-1,TRBV4-1,many,TRBD2,CASSQPTVLAGGPRFYNEQFF,TGCGCCAGCAGCCAACCCACCGTCCTAGCGGGAGGGCCTAGGTTCTACAATGAGCAGTTCTTC
TRBJ1-2,TRBV10-3,many,TRBD1,CAISEQGTDGYTF,TGTGCCATCAGTGAACAGGGGACGGATGGCTACACCTTC
TRBJ2-3,TRBV29-1,many,-,CSVEDPLASRAGGTDTQYF,TGCAGCGTTGAAGACCCCCTAGCGTCCAGGGCGGGTGGCACAGATACGCAGTATTTT
TRBJ1-3,TRBV7-2,few,-,CASSLDSASGNTIYF,TGTGCCAGCAGCTTAGACAGCGCCTCTGGAAACACCATATATTTT
TRBJ2-3,TRBV20-1,many,TRBD2,CSASPAGAADTQYF,TGCAGTGCTAGTCCTGCGGGAGCTGCAGATACGCAGTATTTT
TRBJ2-1,TRBV3-1,few,TRBD2,CASSQGQRGNEQFF,TGTGCCAGCAGCCAAGGTCAGCGGGGGAATGAGCAGTTCTTC
TRBJ1-2,TRBV12-3/TRBV12-4,-,TRBD1,CASSYGTGGLYGYTF,TGTGCCAGCAGTTACGGGACAGGAGGGCTCTATGGCTACACCTTC
TRBJ1-4,TRBV7-9,few,TRBD1,CASSFEDRAYEKLFF,TGTGCCAGCAGTTTTGAAGACAGGGCTTACGAAAAACTGTTTTTT
TRBJ1-1,TRBV21-1,-,-,CASSNLTGMNTEAFF,TGTGCCAGCAGCAACCTAACAGGGATGAACACTGAAGCTTTCTTT
TRBJ2-4,TRBV29-1,few,-,CSVGVGSRNIQYF,TGCAGCGTTGGAGTGGGCAGTAGGAACATTCAGTACTTC
TRBJ1-6,TRBV18,-,TRBD1,CASSPIGTGNSPLHF,TGTGCCAGCTCACCAATCGGGACAGGGAATTCACCCCTCCACTTT
TRBJ2-5,TRBV4-2,-,-,CASSQTGAQETQYF,TGTGCCAGCAGCCAGACAGGCGCCCAAGAGACCCAGTACTTC
TRBJ2-7,TRBV4-1,-,-,CASSQGQGGAYEQYF,TGCGCCAGCAGCCAAGGACAGGGAGGAGCCTACGAGCAGTACTTC
TRBJ2-2,TRBV5-4,-,-,CASNRGTTNTGELFF,TGTGCCAGCAACCGCGGGACAACGAACACCGGGGAGCTGTTTTTT
TRBJ2-1,TRBV21-1,many,-,CASGIGPSSYNEQFF,TGTGCGAGCGGGATTGGCCCGAGCTCCTACAATGAGCAGTTCTTC
TRBJ1-2,TRBV4-1,many,-,CASSQDLRNYGYTF,TGCGCCAGCAGCCAAGATCTCCGGAACTATGGCTACACCTTC
TRBJ1-2,TRBV20-1,-,-,CSARWEANYGYTF,TGCAGTGCTAGATGGGAAGCTAACTATGGCTACACCTTC